This note documents a single TCR beta chain sequence. Its antigen remains unknown. This CDR3 is built from 13 residues. Germline-derived CDR1 and CDR2 are MNHEY and SVGAGI. Trimming removed 6 bases at V and 4 bases at J, with 12 bases between. The PCR made use of 60 Vbeta and 13 Jbeta primers. TCRdb keeps only in-frame clones here, not all; method: immunoSEQ multiplex PCR. The table has roughly 100,000 clones, more than 75% seen once. The sample originates from a study of cytomegalovirus exposure and HLA in healthy donors. Study context: Early released data comprised 75 million to 100 million unique TCRs from HLA-typed donors.

General observations from the study: Researchers reportedly found TCR beta sequences accurately predicted most subjects' HLA-A and HLA-B alleles. Reported results showed that the classifier diagnosed cytomegalovirus status with high specificity and sensitivity.

This clonotype originated in a woman aged 18-30 years in good health and CMV-seropositive. Source material: PBMCs. V and J are TRBV6-5 and TRBJ2-5; D is ambiguous. CDR3 amino acids: CASRPPVRETQYF. The CDR3 region has the DNA TGTGCCAGCAGGCCTCCTGTTAGAGAGACCCAGTACTTC.